The 26 T cell receptor beta chains below come from one sample, sequenced in a study of blood T cell repertoires in COVID-19. Profiled with immunoSEQ multiplex PCR; TCRdb holds only in-frame clones, not every one. The sample records roughly 300,000 clones, approximately 91% being singletons. The sample comprised peripheral blood. The receptors were gathered from a man aged 18 to 29 with active or convalescent COVID-19.

This chain uses TRBV6-6 with TRBJ1-6, with D unclear. Germline V CDR1 and CDR2: MNHNY, SVGAGI (reference sequence). Trimming stripped 5 bases from V and 9 bases from J, with 8 bases between. This CDR3 region has 12 residues. CDR3 protein: CASSQMSSPLHF. The CDR3 bases are TGTGCCAGCAGTCAGATGAGTTCACCCCTCCACTTT.

This clone was observed once. The chain carries TRBV13 and TRBJ1-4; 10 bases fit TRBD1. This CDR3 has 19 residues. CDR1 is PRHDT, CDR2 FYEKMQ, per germline (reference sequence). V trimming: 2 bases; J trimming: 2 bases; junction bases outside the gene matches: 11. CDR3 sequence: CASSLRYRTGGMTNEKLFF. The CDR3 DNA follows: TGTGCCAGCAGCTTACGCTATCGGACAGGGGGTATGACTAATGAAAAACTGTTTTTT.

This clone showed up just once. As DNA, the CDR3 is TGTGCCAGCAGCTCTAGCTCCGGGACAGGACAGTACGAGCAGTACTTC. Its translation: CASSSSSGTGQYEQYF. This chain links TRBV7-9 with TRBJ2-7; 8 nucleotides match TRBD1. Trimming took 4 bases from V and 4 from J; bases not matched to a gene: 12. From germline, CDR1 is SEHNR and CDR2 FQNEAQ (reference sequence). The CDR3 extends over 16 amino acids.

This chain joins TRBV4-1 and TRBJ2-5; D gene unclear. Per germline, CDR1 MGHRA and CDR2 YSYEKL. The CDR3 consists of 12 residues. V lost 10 bases and J lost 7, with 16 bases in between. DNA of the CDR3: TGCGCCACCCCTCGGCAGGTTGGGACCCAGTACTTC. This translates into CATPRQVGTQYF.

V is TRBV4-1 and J is TRBJ1-2; TRBD1 matches at 9 bases. Trimming at V came to 4 bases and at J to 8 bases, leaving 5 bases not matched to a gene. The germline CDR1 and CDR2 sequences are MGHRA and YSYEKL. The CDR3 has 13 amino acids. The CDR3 DNA reads as TGCGCCAGCAGCCCTCGACAGGGGGAGGGCTACACCTTC. Translated, it gives CASSPRQGEGYTF.

The chain employs TRBV12-5 and TRBJ2-5, with D hard to call. The CDR3 has 13 residues. V was cut by 7 bases and J by 1 base, with 10 bases left in between. Germline CDR1 and CDR2: LGHNT and FRNRAP. CDR3 coding DNA: TGTGCTAGTGCTTTTTGGAGCCAAGAGACCCAGTACTTC. It codes for CASAFWSQETQYF. Full variable domain (outside the CDR3, taken from reference TRBV12-5 and TRBJ2-5): DARVTQTPRHKVTEMGQEVTMRCQPILGHNTVFWYRQTMMQGLELLAYFRNRAPLDDSGMPKDRFSAEMPDATLATLKIQPSEPRDSAVYFCASAFWSQETQYFGPGTRLLVL.

J is TRBJ2-2 and V is TRBV7-2, with D possibly TRBD2 on 6 matching bases. V dropped 7 bases and J dropped 4 bases, with 19 bases sitting between them. Germline V gene data show CDR1 as SGHTA and CDR2 as FQGNSA. This CDR3 region has 16 residues. CDR3 in amino acids: CASISSGRDPTGELFF. In nucleotides, the CDR3 is TGTGCCAGCATCTCCTCCGGGCGGGATCCCACCGGGGAGCTGTTTTTT.

The chain couples TRBV9 to TRBJ2-1; maybe TRBD1 (5 bases). Germline CDR1 is SGDLS and CDR2 is YYNGEE. This CDR3 spans 16 amino acids. The V end was cut by 3 bases, the J end by 0 bases, with 13 bases between. The CDR3 region has the DNA TGTGCCAGCAGCGCGAACAGGCACCGCTCCTACAATGAGCAGTTCTTC. Translated: CASSANRHRSYNEQFF. Full variable domain (remainder filled in from reference TRBV9 and TRBJ2-1): DSGVTQTPKHLITATGQRVTLRCSPRSGDLSVYWYQQSLDQGLQFLIQYYNGEERAKGNILERFSAQQFPDLHSELNLSSLELGDSALYFCASSANRHRSYNEQFFGPGTRLTVL.

The chain employs TRBV2 and TRBJ2-7; 7 positions agree with TRBD1. Trimming removed 10 bases from V and 0 bases from J; junction bases left unmatched: 9. This CDR3 is built from 14 residues. Germline-derived CDR1 and CDR2 are SNHLY and FYNNEI. The CDR3 bases are TGTGCCATCGACGGGACAGTGGCCTCCTACGAGCAGTACTTC. Protein product: CAIDGTVASYEQYF.

V usage is TRBV12-5 and J usage is TRBJ1-1; D is possibly TRBD1 (5 bases). The CDR3 totals 16 residues. In germline, CDR1 is LGHNT, CDR2 FRNRAP. V lost 5 bases and J lost 0, with 16 bases in between. The DNA for the CDR3 is TGTGCTAGTGGTACCTGGCCAGGGTCCATGAACACTGAAGCTTTCTTT. It yields the protein CASGTWPGSMNTEAFF.

The chain is built from TRBV10-2 and TRBJ1-5, with a tentative D call TRBD1 (5 bases). The germline V and J ends were trimmed by 7 bases and 4 bases, with 8 bases remaining between them. CDR1 is WSHSY and CDR2 is SAAADI in the germline V gene. The CDR3 extends over 12 amino acids. This CDR3 is CASNGGNQPQHF. The CDR3 coding sequence is TGCGCCAGCAATGGGGGGAATCAGCCCCAGCATTTT.

V and J are TRBV10-1 and TRBJ1-1, with 9 bases that match TRBD1. The germline V gene has CDR1 WNHNN and CDR2 SYGVQD (reference sequence). V shed 3 bases and J 5 bases; nucleotides not matched to a gene: 4. This CDR3 comprises 14 residues. The CDR3 DNA reads as TGCGCCAGCAGTGAAGGGACAGGGATAACTGAAGCTTTCTTT. This encodes CASSEGTGITEAFF.

V is TRBV6-5 and J is TRBJ1-2, with D unresolved. Germline CDR1 is MNHEY and CDR2 is SVGAGI. The V gene lost 5 bases and the J gene lost 2 bases, with 9 bases spanning the gap. CDR3 size: 13 residues. This CDR3 reads CASSIPGNYGYTF. The CDR3 region has the DNA TGTGCCAGCAGTATACCGGGGAACTATGGCTACACCTTC.

The chain recombines TRBV4-1 with TRBJ1-1; TRBD1 might be the D (5 bases). Germline CDR1 reads MGHRA; CDR2 reads YSYEKL. The CDR3 has 20 residues. Trimming shortened V by 0 bases and J by 5 bases, and 28 bases separated the two germline ends. The chain's CDR3 is CASSQEAFEIGAGLMTEAFF. In nucleotides, the CDR3 is TGCGCCAGCAGCCAAGAGGCTTTTGAAATCGGTGCAGGGTTGATGACTGAAGCTTTCTTT.

This chain uses TRBV2 with TRBJ1-1; a possible D gene is TRBD1 (6 bases). CDR3 length equals 17 residues. Germline V gives CDR1 SNHLY, CDR2 FYNNEI. Trimming removed 1 base at V and 5 bases at J, with 20 bases between. In DNA form, the CDR3 reads TGTGCCAGCAGTGAAGGAGGGCGGGGGCTAGGAGGAACTGAAGCTTTCTTT. This gives the protein CASSEGGRGLGGTEAFF.

The rearrangement joins TRBV6-6 to TRBJ1-2; possibly TRBD1 for D (5 bases). The CDR3 contains 16 residues. Germline CDR1 MNHNY, CDR2 SVGAGI (reference sequence). Deletions cut 0 bases from V and 7 bases from J, with 18 bases between. CDR3 amino acids: CASSYSNRKSSIGYTF. The CDR3 coding sequence is TGTGCCAGCAGTTACTCGAACAGGAAGTCATCCATTGGCTACACCTTC.

This clone was seen a few times. For the CDR3, the DNA is TGTGCCACCAGCTCACAGGGATCTGTAGACAATCAGCCCCAGCATTTT. Encoded protein: CATSSQGSVDNQPQHF. The rearrangement uses TRBV24-1 and TRBJ1-5; tentatively, D is TRBD1 (6 bases). V dropped 7 bases and J dropped 3 bases, with 18 bases sitting between them. Germline-derived CDR1 and CDR2 are KGHDR and SFDVKD. The CDR3 totals 16 residues.

This clone was seen just once. The rearrangement uses TRBV7-9 and TRBJ2-1, with TRBD2 matching over 10 bases. This CDR3 is built from 16 residues. V was pared by 4 bases and J by 3 bases, with 6 bases of the junction left unmatched. Germline loops: CDR1 SEHNR, CDR2 FQNEAQ (reference sequence). The CDR3 DNA is TGTGCCAGCAGCTCGGATAGCGGGGGGCGCTACAATGAGCAGTTCTTC. This encodes CASSSDSGGRYNEQFF.

The chain is built from TRBV23-1 and TRBJ1-6; D uncertain. TRBV23-1 is an ORF; its function is uncertain. This CDR3 has 16 residues. V lost 1 base and J lost 6, with 13 bases in between. The CDR3 DNA reads as TGCGCCAGCAGTCAATATCGAGCGACGGGTAATTCACCCCTCCACTTT. As protein: CASSQYRATGNSPLHF.

The chain has TRBV11-3 and TRBJ2-1, with 9 bases aligning to TRBD1. The junction had 7 bases not matched to a gene; V was cut back by 4 bases and J by 3 bases. Germline values: CDR1 SGHNT, CDR2 YENEEA. The CDR3 totals 16 residues. For the CDR3, the DNA is TGTGCCAGCAGCTCCGGGACAGGGTACGGCTACAATGAGCAGTTCTTC. Encoded protein: CASSSGTGYGYNEQFF.

The chain links TRBV7-6 to TRBJ2-1, with 10 nucleotides matching TRBD2. Germline V gives CDR1 SGHVS, CDR2 FNYEAQ. This CDR3 region has 16 residues. After removal of 4 bases from V and 1 base from J, the junction contained 4 bases not matched to a gene. DNA of the CDR3: TGTGCCAGCAGCTATAGCGGGGGGAGTTCCTACAATGAGCAGTTCTTC. This encodes CASSYSGGSSYNEQFF.

Only a few counts were recorded for this clone. V gene TRBV7-3 combines with J gene TRBJ2-1, with TRBD2 matching 7 bases. The CDR3 totals 13 residues. Germline V gives CDR1 SGHTA, CDR2 FQGTGA. The CDR3 DNA is TGTGCAAGCTCTGGCGGGGGACCCCAGGAGCAGTTCTTC. Translating gives CASSGGGPQEQFF.

The J gene is TRBJ1-3, the V gene TRBV7-9; D perhaps matches TRBD1 (6 bases). The CDR3 sequence is 15 residues long. Deletions cut 1 base from V and 2 bases from J, with 9 bases between. CDR1 is SEHNR, CDR2 FQNEAQ, per germline (reference sequence). The CDR3 nucleotides read TGTGCCAGCAGCTTAGAGTCAGGGGCTGGAAACACCATATATTTT. It encodes CASSLESGAGNTIYF.

The chain employs TRBV3-1 (or the pseudogene TRBV3-2) and TRBJ1-2, with TRBD1 matching 10 bases. The CDR3 loop spans 14 amino acids. CDR1 and CDR2 from the germline V gene are LGHDT and YNNKEL (reference sequence). The V gene end was trimmed by 6 bases and the J gene end by 4 bases; junction bases not matched to a gene: 5. As DNA, the CDR3 is TGTGCCAGCAGAAGGACAGGGGGAGGCTATGGCTACACCTTC. It yields the protein CASRRTGGGYGYTF.

The V call is TRBV20-1, the J call TRBJ1-1; D unclear. The germline V gene encodes CDR1 DFQATT and CDR2 SNEGSKA (reference sequence). Between the trimmed V and J ends, which lost 3 bases and 0 bases, there was a span of 11 bases. This CDR3 contains 14 residues. The CDR3 DNA reads as TGCAGTGCTAGTCCGTGGGCCGTGAACACTGAAGCTTTCTTT. It codes for CSASPWAVNTEAFF.

J is TRBJ2-3 and V is TRBV7-2, with D perhaps matching TRBD2 (7 bases). The CDR3 runs to 16 residues. Germline values: CDR1 SGHTA, CDR2 FQGNSA. Trimming pared 4 bases from V and 7 bases from J, leaving 21 bases between. DNA of the CDR3: TGTGCCAGCAGCTCACAGGGACCTCAGGGAGGGAATACGCAGTATTTT. This sequence encodes CASSSQGPQGGNTQYF.